What follows are 15 T cell receptor beta chains derived from one specimen sequenced in a study of T cells in Graves' hyperthyroidism and ophthalmopathy. The TCR beta CDR3 regions underwent amplification using RNA transcripts as the source. TCR CDR3 underwent first-round RT-PCR with the HTBI primer set. TCRdb re-called the multiplex PCR reads with MiXCR, one entry per CDR3 protein. Among over 450,000 distinct CDR3 sequences listed, approximately 15% were seen once. Sequencing input: blood. The receptors here all came from a woman aged 18-29 years with Graves' hyperthyroidism.

This clonotype was seen ten or more times. The rearrangement links TRBV27 to TRBJ2-1; D tentatively fits TRBD1 or TRBD2 (5 bases each). V was clipped by 7 bases and J by 6 bases, with 19 bases between them. The germline gives CDR1 MNHEY, CDR2 SMNVEV (reference sequence). The CDR3 has 15 amino acids. Here the CDR3 reads CASTPKGTVRNEQFF. The CDR3 DNA sequence: TGTGCCAGCACTCCAAAGGGGACGGTCCGCAATGAGCAGTTCTTC.

This clonotype was recorded at least ten times. The rearrangement links TRBV7-2 to TRBJ1-1; D uncertain. Trimming removed 5 bases at V and 4 bases at J, with 17 bases between. Germline V CDR1 and CDR2: SGHTA, FQGNSA. CDR3 size: 15 residues. CDR3 sequence reads: CASSPPGPSATEAFF. CDR3 in DNA: TGTGCCAGCAGCCCGCCCGGGCCCTCGGCCACTGAAGCTTTCTTT.

Regarding this clonotype: This may stem from a read error, because a much larger clone lies one nucleotide away. The rearrangement joins TRBV24-1 to TRBJ2-7; the D is unclear. The CDR3 is 13 residues long. CDR1 KGHDR and CDR2 SFDVKD come from the germline V gene. CDR3: CATSANEAYEQCF. The CDR3 bases are TGTGCCACCTCGGCAAACGAAGCCTACGAGCAGTGCTTC.

This clonotype occurred many times. The rearrangement links TRBV11-3 to TRBJ2-2; possibly TRBD1 or TRBD2 for D (6 bases each). V gave up 5 bases and J gave up 7 bases, with 17 bases separating them. From germline, CDR1 is SGHNT and CDR2 YENEEA. The CDR3 contains 15 residues. CDR3 loop: CASSPRSGAGGELFF. CDR3 sequence (DNA): TGTGCCAGCAGCCCAAGGTCGGGGGCTGGCGGGGAGCTGTTTTTT.

The J gene is TRBJ2-2, the V gene TRBV29-1, with 7 bases aligning to TRBD2. The CDR3 covers 14 residues. CDR1 SQVTM and CDR2 ANQGSEA come from the germline V gene. The ends lost 7 bases at V and 4 bases at J; junction bases unmatched: 9. CDR3 loop: CSGRLGRATGELFF. Written as DNA, the CDR3 is TGCAGCGGTAGACTAGGGAGGGCCACCGGGGAGCTGTTTTTT.

Ten or more counts support this clonotype. The V call is TRBV5-1, the J call TRBJ2-7; a weak D match, TRBD1 (6 bases). V was cut by 0 bases and J by 5 bases, with 12 bases left in between. The CDR3 has 14 amino acids. Per germline, CDR1 SGHRS and CDR2 YFSETQ. For the CDR3, the DNA is TGCGCCAGCAGCTTGGGACTACAGGGTCACGAGCAGTACTTC. Translating gives CASSLGLQGHEQYF. The complete variable domain, with remaining parts taken from reference TRBV5-1 and TRBJ2-7, reads KAGVTQTPRYLIKTRGQQVTLSCSPISGHRSVSWYQQTPGQGLQFLFEYFSETQRNKGNFPGRFSGRQFSNSRSEMNVSTLELGDSALYLCASSLGLQGHEQYFGPGTRLTVT.

This clonotype was detected a few times. With a much larger clone just one base away, this may be a read error. The gene calls are TRBV5-1 and TRBJ2-5, with 9 nucleotides matching TRBD1. Trimming removed 4 bases from V and 9 bases from J; junction bases left unmatched: 10. Germline CDR1 reads SGHRS; CDR2 reads YFSETQ. The CDR3 runs 14 residues. This CDR3 reads CASSRGQGGEAQYF. CDR3 coding DNA: TGCGCCAGCAGCCGGGGACAGGGTGGGGAGGCCCAGTACTTC.

This clonotype was counted many times. The chain carries TRBV2 and TRBJ2-1; D not resolved. Germline values: CDR1 SNHLY, CDR2 FYNNEI. V was cut by 6 bases and J by 10 bases, with 7 bases left in between. The CDR3 spans 10 residues. Here the CDR3 DNA reads TGTGCCAGCAGGCTAATGGAGCAGTTCTTC. Protein sequence: CASRLMEQFF.

This clonotype was detected a few times. This chain uses TRBV20-1 with TRBJ2-1, with 7 positions matching TRBD1. V lost 6 bases, J lost 9 bases, and 5 bases stayed unmatched. There are 11 residues in the CDR3. CDR1 DFQATT and CDR2 SNEGSKA come from the germline V gene (reference sequence). The chain's CDR3 is CSALAGGEQFF. In DNA, the CDR3 is TGCAGTGCGTTAGCAGGGGGTGAGCAGTTCTTC.

This clonotype occurred a few times. Here the CDR3 DNA reads TGTGCCAGCAGCGCAGGTGGAGGGAGACCAGATACGCAGTATTTT. Translation gives CASSAGGGRPDTQYF. The chain uses TRBV9 and TRBJ2-3; D possibly corresponds to TRBD2 (6 bases). Trimming cost V 3 bases and J 4 bases, with 15 bases left between them. The CDR3 has 15 residues. Germline V gene data show CDR1 as SGDLS and CDR2 as YYNGEE.

As for this clonotype: This could be a read error, since a much larger clone is one nucleotide away. The chain employs TRBV7-3 and TRBJ2-3; the match to TRBD2 covers 9 bases. The CDR3 spans 15 residues. CDR1 is SGHTA, CDR2 FQGTGA, per germline. The CDR3, as DNA: TGTGCCAGCAGCCTTAGCGGGAGTGGCACAGATACGCACTATTTT. This sequence encodes CASSLSGSGTDTHYF. The full variable domain, rest sourced from reference TRBV7-3 and TRBJ2-3, is GAGVSQTPSNKVTEKGKYVELRCDPISGHTALYWYRQSLGQGPEFLIYFQGTGAADDSGLPNDRFFAVRPEGSVSTLKIQRTERGDSAVYLCASSLSGSGTDTHYFGPGTRLTVL.

This clonotype was found many times. The chain combines TRBV6-2 or TRBV6-3 with TRBJ1-1; D perhaps matches TRBD1 (5 bases). V lost 7 bases, J lost 1 base, and 13 bases lay in between. This CDR3 has 14 amino acids. CDR1 and CDR2 (germline): MNHEY, SVGEGT. The DNA for the CDR3 is TGTGCCAGCACCCCTGGGACGGAGAACACTGAAGCTTTCTTT. It codes for CASTPGTENTEAFF.

The table lists this clonotype with a few counts. This sequence joins TRBV7-6 and TRBJ2-3; 11 positions agree with TRBD2. V was clipped by 5 bases and J by 5 bases; unmatched bases: 9. The CDR3 is 16 amino acids. Germline lookup yields CDR1 SGHVS and CDR2 FNYEAQ. The CDR3 region is CASSILSGRAVDTQYF. In nucleotides, the CDR3 is TGTGCCAGCAGCATCCTTAGCGGGAGGGCGGTAGATACGCAGTATTTT.

This clonotype was detected a few times. The chain recombines TRBV27 with TRBJ2-7; 8 nucleotides agree with TRBD1. The ends lost 3 bases at V and 4 bases at J; junction bases unmatched: 2. The length of the CDR3 is 13 residues. Germline assignment: CDR1 MNHEY and CDR2 SMNVEV (reference sequence). In DNA, the CDR3 is TGTGCCAGCAGTTTCTACAGGGGGTACGAGCAGTACTTC. This gives the protein CASSFYRGYEQYF.

This clonotype was observed at least ten times. The genes are TRBV7-3 and TRBJ2-6, with D tentatively TRBD1 or TRBD2 (6 bases each). CDR1 and CDR2 (germline): SGHTA, FQGTGA. The V end lost 2 bases, the J end lost 0 bases, and 8 bases lay between the germline ends. The CDR3 is 16 amino acids. As DNA, the CDR3 is TGTGCCAGCAGCTTAGGAGGGGGCTCTGGGGCCAACGTCCTGACTTTC. It yields the protein CASSLGGGSGANVLTF.